These T cell receptor beta chains were read from a single sample in a study of blood T cell repertoires in COVID-19. Assay used: immunoSEQ multiplex PCR; TCRdb lists only in-frame clones, some missing. In the table there are hundreds of thousands of clones, around 88% of which are singletons. Material: peripheral blood. Every receptor here comes from a man of 80 years or more with acute or convalescent COVID-19. CDR3s include the opening cysteine and the closing phenylalanine or tryptophan. D genes are given only for firm matches. Not all rows give a size; the values are once, few, many and, for expanded clones, a class.

CDR3nt: TGCGCCAGCAGCCCAGACAGGGGATTTTACGAGCAGTACTTC
CDR3aa: CASSPDRGFYEQYF
j_gene: TRBJ2-7
abundance: -
d_gene: TRBD1
v_gene: TRBV5-1

CDR3nt: TGTGCCAGCTCGTGGGGACAGGACTACGAGCAGTACTTC
CDR3aa: CASSWGQDYEQYF
j_gene: TRBJ2-7
abundance: -
d_gene: TRBD1
v_gene: TRBV6-5

CDR3nt: TGTGCCAGCAGGACTAGCGGGATGCCGAGGGAGCAGTACTTC
CDR3aa: CASRTSGMPREQYF
j_gene: TRBJ2-7
abundance: -
d_gene: TRBD2
v_gene: TRBV6-5

CDR3nt: TGTGCCAGTTCGAGGGACAGGGGAAGCTATGGCTACACCTTC
CDR3aa: CASSRDRGSYGYTF
j_gene: TRBJ1-2
abundance: -
d_gene: TRBD1
v_gene: TRBV6-6

CDR3nt: TGTGCCAGTAGTGAGCTGGCAGGGGATACGCAGTATTTT
CDR3aa: CASSELAGDTQYF
j_gene: TRBJ2-3
abundance: -
d_gene: -
v_gene: TRBV19

CDR3nt: TGTGCCAGCAGCCCTGTGGGCAGACCGAACACCGGGGAGCTGTTTTTT
CDR3aa: CASSPVGRPNTGELFF
j_gene: TRBJ2-2
abundance: -
d_gene: -
v_gene: TRBV14

CDR3nt: TGCGCCAGCAGCTTATCCGGGACTGGCCTTGCCGGGGAGCTGTTTTTT
CDR3aa: CASSLSGTGLAGELFF
j_gene: TRBJ2-2
abundance: -
d_gene: -
v_gene: TRBV5-1

CDR3nt: TGTGCCAGCAGTGAACTGGGGCAAGTTGATCAGCCCCAGCATTTT
CDR3aa: CASSELGQVDQPQHF
j_gene: TRBJ1-5
abundance: -
d_gene: -
v_gene: TRBV2

CDR3nt: TGTGCCAGCAGTTATAGATCTAGCCCCGACAATGAGCAGTTCTTC
CDR3aa: CASSYRSSPDNEQFF
j_gene: TRBJ2-1
abundance: -
d_gene: -
v_gene: TRBV6-5

CDR3nt: TGTGCCAGCAGCAGACTAGCGGGAGGTCCCGCCTGGGAGACCCAGTACTTC
CDR3aa: CASSRLAGGPAWETQYF
j_gene: TRBJ2-5
abundance: once
d_gene: TRBD2
v_gene: TRBV6-2/TRBV6-3

CDR3nt: TGTGCCAGCAGCCTGGGACAGGGATTCACCGGGGAGCTGTTTTTT
CDR3aa: CASSLGQGFTGELFF
j_gene: TRBJ2-2
abundance: -
d_gene: TRBD1
v_gene: TRBV7-3

CDR3nt: TGTGCCAGCAGCCGGGACAGGGCCCTCAGGAATCAGCCCCAGCATTTT
CDR3aa: CASSRDRALRNQPQHF
j_gene: TRBJ1-5
abundance: -
d_gene: TRBD1
v_gene: TRBV6-2/TRBV6-3

CDR3nt: TGTGCCAGCAGCACAGGTCGTGGTCGCTACACCTTC
CDR3aa: CASSTGRGRYTF
j_gene: TRBJ1-2
abundance: few
d_gene: -
v_gene: TRBV6-2/TRBV6-3

CDR3nt: TGTGCCAGCAGCATCGTCTCCGGTTCGGTAGATACGCAGTATTTT
CDR3aa: CASSIVSGSVDTQYF
j_gene: TRBJ2-3
abundance: -
d_gene: -
v_gene: TRBV7-2

CDR3nt: TGTGCCAGCAGTGAAGCGCGGCTAGGCTATGGCTACACCTTC
CDR3aa: CASSEARLGYGYTF
j_gene: TRBJ1-2
abundance: -
d_gene: -
v_gene: TRBV6-1

CDR3nt: TGTGCCAGCAGCCAACTCCCGGGATTGGCTGGGGCCAACGTCCTGACTTTC
CDR3aa: CASSQLPGLAGANVLTF
j_gene: TRBJ2-6
abundance: -
d_gene: -
v_gene: TRBV14

CDR3nt: TGCGCCAGCAGCCAAGATGGAGACAGTAGAAACACCATATATTTT
CDR3aa: CASSQDGDSRNTIYF
j_gene: TRBJ1-3
abundance: -
d_gene: -
v_gene: TRBV4-3

CDR3nt: TGTGCCAGCAGCCGAGGGACAGGAGATAGGTACCAAGAGACCCAGTACTTC
CDR3aa: CASSRGTGDRYQETQYF
j_gene: TRBJ2-5
abundance: few
d_gene: TRBD1
v_gene: TRBV11-2

CDR3nt: TGTGCCAGCGGACGGGATAGCACAGATACGCAGTATTTT
CDR3aa: CASGRDSTDTQYF
j_gene: TRBJ2-3
abundance: -
d_gene: -
v_gene: TRBV7-3

CDR3nt: TGTGCCAGCAGCTCGAGTTCGGGACAGTACAATGAGCAGTTCTTC
CDR3aa: CASSSSSGQYNEQFF
j_gene: TRBJ2-1
abundance: -
d_gene: TRBD1
v_gene: TRBV7-2

CDR3nt: TGTGCCAGCAGTGAACAGGGGGTAAGGGCTGGGCAAGAGACCCAGTACTTC
CDR3aa: CASSEQGVRAGQETQYF
j_gene: TRBJ2-5
abundance: -
d_gene: TRBD1
v_gene: TRBV6-1

CDR3nt: TGTGCCAGCAGCCCGACCGCCGGGAGGTCTAATTCACCCCTCCACTTT
CDR3aa: CASSPTAGRSNSPLHF
j_gene: TRBJ1-6
abundance: -
d_gene: -
v_gene: TRBV3-1/TRBV3-2

CDR3nt: TGTGCCAGCACCCCTGGAGGGGGCTATGAGCAGTTCTTC
CDR3aa: CASTPGGGYEQFF
j_gene: TRBJ2-1
abundance: few
d_gene: -
v_gene: TRBV21-1

CDR3nt: TGTGCCAGCTCACCAGCCGGGAAGCTGTGGGGCTACACCTTC
CDR3aa: CASSPAGKLWGYTF
j_gene: TRBJ1-2
abundance: -
d_gene: -
v_gene: TRBV18

CDR3nt: TGTGCCAGCAGCTTACGGGGCGGGAGGGGTGATGAGCAGTTCTTC
CDR3aa: CASSLRGGRGDEQFF
j_gene: TRBJ2-1
abundance: -
d_gene: TRBD2
v_gene: TRBV11-2

CDR3nt: TGTGCCAGCAGCACCACTGACCAGGGGTGGGCCAAAAACATTCAGTACTTC
CDR3aa: CASSTTDQGWAKNIQYF
j_gene: TRBJ2-4
abundance: -
d_gene: -
v_gene: TRBV5-8

CDR3nt: TGTGCCAGCAGCCGGGACAGGGGGAACTATGGCTACACCTTC
CDR3aa: CASSRDRGNYGYTF
j_gene: TRBJ1-2
abundance: -
d_gene: TRBD1
v_gene: TRBV3-1/TRBV3-2

CDR3nt: TGTGCCAGCAGTTTGCCTAAGGGGCAGGGGTCGCACGAGCAGTACTTC
CDR3aa: CASSLPKGQGSHEQYF
j_gene: TRBJ2-7
abundance: -
d_gene: -
v_gene: TRBV28

CDR3nt: TGTGCCAGTAGTCCGTGGACAGGTAGCATGCTAGGGGTACATGAGCAGTTCTTC
CDR3aa: CASSPWTGSMLGVHEQFF
j_gene: TRBJ2-1
abundance: -
d_gene: TRBD1
v_gene: TRBV19

CDR3nt: TGTGCCAGCTCACCTTTGACCCCTGCGGACACTGAAGCTTTCTTT
CDR3aa: CASSPLTPADTEAFF
j_gene: TRBJ1-1
abundance: -
d_gene: -
v_gene: TRBV18

CDR3nt: TGCGCCAGCAGCCAAGACAGTTCTCGGAACACTGAAGCTTTCTTT
CDR3aa: CASSQDSSRNTEAFF
j_gene: TRBJ1-1
abundance: -
d_gene: -
v_gene: TRBV4-3

CDR3nt: TGCGCCAGCAGCTTGCTATCTAGCGGGGGCGCGAACACCGGGGAGCTGTTTTTT
CDR3aa: CASSLLSSGGANTGELFF
j_gene: TRBJ2-2
abundance: once
d_gene: TRBD2
v_gene: TRBV5-1

CDR3nt: TGTGCCAGCAAACGAATGGGGGACTACTCTAGGGAAGAGCAGTACTTC
CDR3aa: CASKRMGDYSREEQYF
j_gene: TRBJ2-7
abundance: few
d_gene: -
v_gene: TRBV21-1

CDR3nt: TGCGCCAGCAGCTTGCGGGAAAGCCCCACCGGGGAGCTGTTTTTT
CDR3aa: CASSLRESPTGELFF
j_gene: TRBJ2-2
abundance: -
d_gene: -
v_gene: TRBV5-1

CDR3nt: TGTGCCAGCTCACCGACAATGGGGGGGCGAGGCGGGGAGCAGTACTTC
CDR3aa: CASSPTMGGRGGEQYF
j_gene: TRBJ2-7
abundance: -
d_gene: -
v_gene: TRBV18

CDR3nt: TGTGCCAGTAGCCTGACACACAATCAGCCCCAGCATTTT
CDR3aa: CASSLTHNQPQHF
j_gene: TRBJ1-5
abundance: -
d_gene: -
v_gene: TRBV19

CDR3nt: TGCGCCAGCAGCCCGGGGGGGACCCGAGGCGATGAAAAACTGTTTTTT
CDR3aa: CASSPGGTRGDEKLFF
j_gene: TRBJ1-4
abundance: -
d_gene: -
v_gene: TRBV5-1

CDR3nt: TGTGCCAGCGCACCGGGTGGGGTAGCGGGATCTGGGGCCAACGTCCTGACTTTC
CDR3aa: CASAPGGVAGSGANVLTF
j_gene: TRBJ2-6
abundance: -
d_gene: TRBD2
v_gene: TRBV7-3

CDR3nt: TGTGCCAGCTCACCCCAGAAAGGGGGGGCTGAAGCTTTCTTT
CDR3aa: CASSPQKGGAEAFF
j_gene: TRBJ1-1
abundance: -
d_gene: -
v_gene: TRBV18

CDR3nt: TGTGCCAGCAGTTTAACGGGAACCTACAATGAGCAGTTCTTC
CDR3aa: CASSLTGTYNEQFF
j_gene: TRBJ2-1
abundance: -
d_gene: -
v_gene: TRBV28

CDR3nt: TGTGCCAGCAGTCCCGGGGAGGCAGGTTGGGAAGGGGATACGCAGTATTTT
CDR3aa: CASSPGEAGWEGDTQYF
j_gene: TRBJ2-3
abundance: -
d_gene: -
v_gene: TRBV4-2

CDR3nt: TGTGCCAGCAGCTTTCGGGCTAGCGGGGGGACCAGCACAGATACGCAGTATTTT
CDR3aa: CASSFRASGGTSTDTQYF
j_gene: TRBJ2-3
abundance: -
d_gene: TRBD2
v_gene: TRBV7-2

CDR3nt: TGTGCCAGTAGTATCTCAGGGGGTGAAGAAAAACTGTTTTTT
CDR3aa: CASSISGGEEKLFF
j_gene: TRBJ1-4
abundance: few
d_gene: TRBD1
v_gene: TRBV19

CDR3nt: TGCAGCTCAGGGCTAGCGGGAGTCGGCGAGCAGTTCTTC
CDR3aa: CSSGLAGVGEQFF
j_gene: TRBJ2-1
abundance: -
d_gene: TRBD2
v_gene: TRBV29-1

CDR3nt: TGTGCCAGCAGCGCCAACAGGGGGGCGGCCTACGAGCAGTACTTC
CDR3aa: CASSANRGAAYEQYF
j_gene: TRBJ2-7
abundance: -
d_gene: TRBD1
v_gene: TRBV11-2

CDR3nt: TGTGCTTCTTGGGGGGGTTCATACAATGAGCAGTTCTTC
CDR3aa: CASWGGSYNEQFF
j_gene: TRBJ2-1
abundance: -
d_gene: TRBD2
v_gene: TRBV19

CDR3nt: TGTGCCAGCAGTGGACGACGGGGTCAGCCCCAGCATTTT
CDR3aa: CASSGRRGQPQHF
j_gene: TRBJ1-5
abundance: once
d_gene: -
v_gene: TRBV27

CDR3nt: TGTGCCAGCAGTTACGGGGGGTCCTCAGATACGCAGTATTTT
CDR3aa: CASSYGGSSDTQYF
j_gene: TRBJ2-3
abundance: -
d_gene: -
v_gene: TRBV6-2/TRBV6-3

CDR3nt: TGCGCCAGCAGCTGGGGGGACAGGGGGCGCGTCGATACGCAGTATTTT
CDR3aa: CASSWGDRGRVDTQYF
j_gene: TRBJ2-3
abundance: -
d_gene: TRBD1
v_gene: TRBV5-1

CDR3nt: TGTGCCATCAGTGAGTCGGGGGGGAACTATGGCTACACCTTC
CDR3aa: CAISESGGNYGYTF
j_gene: TRBJ1-2
abundance: -
d_gene: -
v_gene: TRBV10-3

CDR3nt: TGTGCCAGCAGCTTGTCAGACAGGGGCGACACTGAAGCTTTCTTT
CDR3aa: CASSLSDRGDTEAFF
j_gene: TRBJ1-1
abundance: -
d_gene: TRBD1
v_gene: TRBV7-9

CDR3nt: TGCGCCAGCAGCCACGGGACAGGGGCTTCCGGGGAGCTGTTTTTT
CDR3aa: CASSHGTGASGELFF
j_gene: TRBJ2-2
abundance: -
d_gene: TRBD1
v_gene: TRBV4-1

CDR3nt: TGTGCCAGCTCACCACCAGGGGTAACGGGCTATGGCTACACCTTC
CDR3aa: CASSPPGVTGYGYTF
j_gene: TRBJ1-2
abundance: -
d_gene: -
v_gene: TRBV18

CDR3nt: TGTGCCAGCAGCCCCGGACAGGGGGCGGAAGAAAAACTGTTTTTT
CDR3aa: CASSPGQGAEEKLFF
j_gene: TRBJ1-4
abundance: -
d_gene: TRBD1
v_gene: TRBV5-4

CDR3nt: TGTGCCAGCAGCTTGCGACAGGGGGCTTCTGAGCAGTTCTTC
CDR3aa: CASSLRQGASEQFF
j_gene: TRBJ2-1
abundance: -
d_gene: TRBD1
v_gene: TRBV11-2

CDR3nt: TGTGCCAGCAGCCAGCGACGAGGGCCCCAAGAGACCCAGTACTTC
CDR3aa: CASSQRRGPQETQYF
j_gene: TRBJ2-5
abundance: -
d_gene: -
v_gene: TRBV3-1/TRBV3-2

CDR3nt: TGCGCCAGCAGCTTGAATAGCGGAGATACGCAGTATTTT
CDR3aa: CASSLNSGDTQYF
j_gene: TRBJ2-3
abundance: -
d_gene: -
v_gene: TRBV5-1

CDR3nt: TGTGCCAGCAGCTCCCGCCCCAGGGCGGATGAAGCTTTCTTT
CDR3aa: CASSSRPRADEAFF
j_gene: TRBJ1-1
abundance: -
d_gene: -
v_gene: TRBV7-2

CDR3nt: TGTGCCAGCAGCTTTTATCGGGTGAATTCACCCCTCCACTTT
CDR3aa: CASSFYRVNSPLHF
j_gene: TRBJ1-6
abundance: -
d_gene: -
v_gene: TRBV5-4